One TCR beta chain is described in this entry. Produced via immunoSEQ multiplex PCR; TCRdb's table is partial and in-frame only. The data contain some 150,000 clones, approximately 87% of them seen just once; the ten biggest clones take up approximately 40%. This specimen belongs to a study of blood T cell repertoires in COVID-19. About the research overall: Italy, Spain and the United States were the sources of the convalescent and acute COVID-19 samples. PBMCs, B-cell-depleted T cells, or T cells were the source of the cDNA or gDNA that made up the material.

Germline lookup yields CDR1 SGHNT and CDR2 YYREEE (reference sequence). After removal of 4 bases from V and 5 bases from J, the junction contained 9 bases not matched to a gene. CDR3 length: 15 amino acids. Sequencing was done on a sample of peripheral blood. The clonotype originates from a man aged 50 or older who had recovered from COVID-19. The V and J genes are TRBV5-4 and TRBJ2-5, with 9 bases lining up with TRBD2. CDR3 amino acids: CASSLRGGAGETQYF. The CDR3 region has the DNA TGTGCCAGCAGCCTGCGCGGGGGGGCAGGGGAGACCCAGTACTTC.